The entry that follows covers one TCR beta chain sequence. No antigen is known for it. TCR beta CDR3 regions were amplified from RNA. Initially, a first-round RT-PCR of the TCR CDR3 employed the HTBI primer set. Via MiXCR, TCRdb re-called the multiplex PCR reads, giving one row per CDR3 protein. The sample consists of 530,000 or so distinct CDR3 sequences, around 46% of them appearing once. This CDR3 contains 16 residues. V lost 5 bases and J lost 2; bases outside the gene matches: 8. Germline V gene data show CDR1 as SEHNR and CDR2 as FQNEAQ (reference sequence). The sample comes from a study of T cells in Graves' hyperthyroidism and ophthalmopathy. Study-wide results and limits: Among thyroid clonotypes expanded above 0.001, most also appeared in blood.

Stability of Graves' hyperthyroidism was defined as absent ophthalmopathy progression within 18 months. Pregnant or lactating patients were excluded, as were those with uncontrolled infection or other autoimmune disease. The chain has TRBV7-9 and TRBJ2-7; 11 nucleotides line up with TRBD2. The sequence came from a woman in her late teens or twenties with Graves' hyperthyroidism. Source material: peripheral blood or thyroid tissue (not recorded which). CDR3: CASSTRLAGRAYEQYF. The CDR3 coding sequence is TGTGCCAGCAGCACGAGACTAGCGGGAAGAGCCTACGAGCAGTACTTC.